These 9 T cell receptor beta chains were all obtained from the same sample, sequenced in a study of T cell clonality in common variable immunodeficiency. Study conclusions and caveats: Fewer deletions and N-nucleotide insertions were reportedly seen in common variable immunodeficiency TCR beta sequences.

These receptors' antigens are unknown. Clones were sequenced by immunoSEQ multiplex PCR, and TCRdb holds only the in-frame ones, with some missing. Listed for the sample are 25,000 to 35,000 clones, none seen a single time. Material: peripheral blood mononuclear cells. Source of these receptors: a human donor with common variable immunodeficiency.

Concerning this clone: The read ends 3 residues shy of where the CDR3 ends; the end is completed using the germline J gene. The chain employs TRBV6-2 or TRBV6-3 and TRBJ1-1; 7 nucleotides align to TRBD1. Germline lookup yields CDR1 MNHEY and CDR2 SVGEGT. J was trimmed by 6 bases and V by 7 bases; bases with no gene match: 11. The CDR3 spans 14 residues. CDR3 DNA, as far as it was read: TGTGCCAGCAATTTGAGACAGGGAGGATCTGAA. Translation gives CASNLRQGGSE. The CDR3 in full is CASNLRQGGSEAFF.

Comment on this clone: The read falls 3 residues short of the CDR3 end, and the missing part is taken from the germline J gene. This chain joins TRBV30 and TRBJ2-7; the D gene could be TRBD1 or TRBD2 (5 bases each). The CDR3 length is 15 residues. Germline loops: CDR1 GTSNPN, CDR2 SVGIG (reference sequence). V gave up 5 bases and J gave up 2 bases, with 19 bases separating them. The CDR3 sequence: CAWEGTGRRTYEQYF. The CDR3 bases that were read are TGTGCCTGGGAGGGTACAGGACGGCGTACCTACGAG.

Comments on this clone: The read ends 3 residues early relative to the CDR3; the germline J gene fills the gap. This chain uses TRBV6-2 or TRBV6-3 with TRBJ1-1; D is unclear. Germline values: CDR1 MNHEY, CDR2 SVGEGT. This CDR3 contains 15 residues. The V end was cut by 7 bases, the J end by 1 base, with 16 bases between. CDR3 sequence reads: CASKGPPRSNTEAFF. CDR3 DNA (partial): TGTGCCAGCAAAGGGCCTCCCCGCTCGAACACTGAA.

Turning to this clone: The read ends 3 residues early relative to the CDR3; the germline J gene fills the gap. The chain carries TRBV18 and TRBJ1-4; TRBD1 aligns across 9 bases. Germline lookup yields CDR1 KGHSH and CDR2 LQKENI. The CDR3 runs to 16 residues. After removal of 6 bases from V and 0 bases from J, the junction contained 5 bases not matched to a gene. The CDR3 DNA, read in part, is TGTGCCAGCTCCGCCCGGGACAGGGCAACTAATGAAAAA. Amino acids: CASSARDRATNEK. The CDR3 in full is CASSARDRATNEKLFF.

This clone was found a few times. Read sequence stops 3 residues before the CDR3 end, and the germline J gene provides the missing end. The chain recombines TRBV19 with TRBJ2-5, with 11 nucleotides matching TRBD1. The CDR3 length is 15 residues. The germline V gene encodes CDR1 LNHDA and CDR2 SQIVND (reference sequence). Losses at the gene ends were 8 bases for V and 4 bases for J; bases not matched to a gene: 9. CDR3 in amino acids: CASRAGTGGGETQYF. CDR3 DNA (partial): TGTGCCAGTCGAGCCGGGACAGGGGGTGGAGAGACC.

This clone has ten or more counts. The CDR3 end falls 3 residues outside the read, so it is completed with the germline J gene. The chain joins TRBV5-1 to TRBJ1-1, with 8 bases lining up with TRBD1. The CDR3 consists of 12 residues. Germline CDR1 and CDR2: SGHRS and YFSETQ. The CDR3 DNA, read in part, is TGCGCCAGCAGCTCACAGACAGGGGTG. It encodes CASSSQTGV. The entire CDR3 protein is CASSSQTGVAFF. Based on the CDR3 plus reference TRBV5-1 and TRBJ1-1, the full variable domain is KAGVTQTPRYLIKTRGQQVTLSCSPISGHRSVSWYQQTPGQGLQFLFEYFSETQRNKGNFPGRFSGRQFSNSRSEMNVSTLELGDSALYLCASSSQTGVAFFGQGTRLTVV.

Notes on this clone: The read falls 3 residues short of the CDR3 end, and the missing part is taken from the germline J gene. The gene calls are TRBV6-2 or TRBV6-3 and TRBJ2-3; the D gene is possibly TRBD2 (6 bases). Trimming pared 4 bases from V and 1 base from J, leaving 9 bases between. Germline V gene sequence: CDR1 MNHEY, CDR2 SVGEGT. This CDR3 comprises 14 residues. CDR3 residues: CASSFGGGTDTQYF. CDR3 bases read: TGTGCCAGCAGTTTCGGAGGGGGCACAGATACG.

This clone was detected a few times. The CDR3 goes on 3 residues after the read ends, and that part is filled in from the germline J gene. The chain recombines TRBV13 with TRBJ2-7, with 9 bases that match TRBD1. The CDR3 has 16 amino acids. Germline values: CDR1 PRHDT, CDR2 FYEKMQ (reference sequence). The V and J ends lost 1 base and 5 bases, in that order; junction bases with no gene match: 9. The CDR3 bases that were read are TGTGCCAGCAGCTTAGCCTGGGACAGGGAAATCAACGAG. Translating gives CASSLAWDREINE. The full CDR3 sequence reads CASSLAWDREINEQYF.

The table lists this clone with a few counts. The read terminates 3 residues ahead of where the CDR3 ends, so the germline J gene completes it. The chain joins TRBV7-6 to TRBJ1-2, with D possibly being TRBD1 (6 bases). Germline V gene data show CDR1 as SGHVS and CDR2 as FNYEAQ. The V end lost 1 base, the J end lost 6 bases, and 18 bases lay between the germline ends. The CDR3 has 16 residues. CDR3 DNA (partial): TGTGCCAGCAGCTTAGAAACTTACAGGGCCGGACATGGC. Residues: CASSLETYRAGHG. The full CDR3 reads CASSLETYRAGHGYTF.